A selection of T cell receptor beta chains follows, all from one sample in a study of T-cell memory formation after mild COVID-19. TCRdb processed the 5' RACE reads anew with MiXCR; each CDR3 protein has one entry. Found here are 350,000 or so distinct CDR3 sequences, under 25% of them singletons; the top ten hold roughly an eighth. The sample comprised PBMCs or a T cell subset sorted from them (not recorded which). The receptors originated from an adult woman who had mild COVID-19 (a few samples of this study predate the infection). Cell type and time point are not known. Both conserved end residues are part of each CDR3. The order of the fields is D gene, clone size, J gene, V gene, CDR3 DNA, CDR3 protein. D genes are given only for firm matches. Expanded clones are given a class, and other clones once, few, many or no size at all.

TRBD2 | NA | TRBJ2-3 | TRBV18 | TGTGCCAGCTCACCCGTCGGTCTAGCGGGAATCACAGATACGCAGTATTTT | CASSPVGLAGITDTQYF
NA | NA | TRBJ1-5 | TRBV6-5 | TGTGCCAGCAGTATTGACCCACAGGGAAGCAATCAGCCCCAGCATTTT | CASSIDPQGSNQPQHF
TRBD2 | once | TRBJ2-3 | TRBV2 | TGTGCCAGCAGTTACCTAGCGGGGGGCCATACAGATACGCAGTATTTT | CASSYLAGGHTDTQYF
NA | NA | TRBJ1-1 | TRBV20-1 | TGCAGTGCTAGAGATCTTCCACAGGGTACGGACACTGAAGCTTTCTTT | CSARDLPQGTDTEAFF
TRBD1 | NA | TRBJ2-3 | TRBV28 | TGTGCCACCGTGTTGGGACAGGGCAGCACAGATACGCAGTATTTT | CATVLGQGSTDTQYF
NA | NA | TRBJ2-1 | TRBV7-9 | TGTGCCAGCAGCATCCAAACCCTACAGGGAGGCTCCTACAATGAGCAGTTCTTC | CASSIQTLQGGSYNEQFF
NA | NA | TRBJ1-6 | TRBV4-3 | TGCTCCAGCAGCCAAGCCTATAATTCACCCCTCCACTTT | CSSSQAYNSPLHF
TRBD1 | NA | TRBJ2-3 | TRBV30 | TGTGCCCGGTCTCCGGGACAGGGTGGAGATACGCAGTATTTT | CARSPGQGGDTQYF
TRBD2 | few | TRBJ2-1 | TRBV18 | TGTGCCAGCTCACCTCCCGGGACTAGCGGGAGCAATGAGCAGTTCTTC | CASSPPGTSGSNEQFF
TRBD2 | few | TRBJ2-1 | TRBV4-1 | TGCGCCAGCAGCCAGGACCTTCAGGGAGGGAGTTACAATGAGCAGTTCTTC | CASSQDLQGGSYNEQFF
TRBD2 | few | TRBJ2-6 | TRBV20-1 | TGCAGTGCCAGGCGGGGGGCCTCACCCTTTTCTGGGGCCAACGTCCTGACTTTC | CSARRGASPFSGANVLTF
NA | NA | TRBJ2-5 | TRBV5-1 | TGCGCCAGCAGCCCCACCCGTCGGGTTAGCTCCCAAGAGACCCAGTACTTC | CASSPTRRVSSQETQYF
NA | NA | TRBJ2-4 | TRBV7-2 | TGTTCCAGCAGTTTTGTCAAAAACATTCAGTACTTC | CSSSFVKNIQYF
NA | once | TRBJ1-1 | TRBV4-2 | TGTGCCAGCAGCCTCCAGACAGTCATGAACACTGAAGCTTTCTTT | CASSLQTVMNTEAFF
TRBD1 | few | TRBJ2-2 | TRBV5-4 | TGTGCCAGCAGCCCGGCAAGGGGGCAGGGCACCGGGGAGCTGTTTTTT | CASSPARGQGTGELFF
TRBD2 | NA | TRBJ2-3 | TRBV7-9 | TGTGCCAGCAGCTGGTCGGGGGGGAGCACAGATACGCAGTATTTT | CASSWSGGSTDTQYF
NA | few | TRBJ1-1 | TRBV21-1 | TGTGCCAGCAGGAGTGATGAAGCAACAGCTGAAGCTTTCTTT | CASRSDEATAEAFF
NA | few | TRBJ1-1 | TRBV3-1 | TGTGCCAGCAGCCAAGTTGGGTCGGGTGCTGAAGCTTTCTTT | CASSQVGSGAEAFF
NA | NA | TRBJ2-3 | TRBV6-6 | TGTGCCAGCAGTTTAACGACCCTCACAGATACGCAGTATTTT | CASSLTTLTDTQYF
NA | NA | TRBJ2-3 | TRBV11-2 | TGTGCCAGCAGCTTACGCCCGACAGGAGCCACAGATACGCAGTATTTT | CASSLRPTGATDTQYF
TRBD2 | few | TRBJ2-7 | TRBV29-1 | TGCAGCGCGACCGCTAGCGGCTACGAGCAGTACTTC | CSATASGYEQYF
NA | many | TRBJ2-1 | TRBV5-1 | TGCGCCAGCAGCTTGGGGGGGTTCGATGAGCAGTTCTTC | CASSLGGFDEQFF
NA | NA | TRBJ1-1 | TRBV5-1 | TGCGCCAGCAGCTTGGTAGGGGTTGAAGCTTTCTTT | CASSLVGVEAFF
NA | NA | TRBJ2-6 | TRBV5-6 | TGTGCCAGCAGCACCCTTGGCTCTGGGGCCAACGTCCTGACTTTC | CASSTLGSGANVLTF
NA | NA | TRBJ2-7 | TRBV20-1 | TGCAGTGCTAGATCCGGGAGCAACTACGAGCAGTACTTC | CSARSGSNYEQYF
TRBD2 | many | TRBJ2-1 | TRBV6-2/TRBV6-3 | TGTGCCAGCAGTTACCACGAGACTAGCGGGACCTACAATGAGCAGTTCTTC | CASSYHETSGTYNEQFF
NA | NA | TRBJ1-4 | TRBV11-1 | TGTGCCAGCAGCTTAGCCGACAGCTATGAAAAACTGTTTTTT | CASSLADSYEKLFF
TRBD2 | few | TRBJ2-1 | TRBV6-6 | TGTGCCAGCGGGCTAGCGGGAGTCGATGAGCAGTTCTTC | CASGLAGVDEQFF
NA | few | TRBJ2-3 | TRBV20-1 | TGCAGTGCTAGCCCCACTGGGGAAGCGGCGCAGTATTTT | CSASPTGEAAQYF
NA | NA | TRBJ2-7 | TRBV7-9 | TGTGCCAGCAGCACTCATTCCGGGACGGTGCCCTACGAGCAGTACTTC | CASSTHSGTVPYEQYF
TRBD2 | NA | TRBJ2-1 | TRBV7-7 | TGTGCCAGCAGCGCGGGACTACACAATGAGCAGTTCTTC | CASSAGLHNEQFF
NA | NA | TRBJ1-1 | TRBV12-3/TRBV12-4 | TGTGCCAGCAGCTCGGGACCGGCCATCGAAGCTTTCTTT | CASSSGPAIEAFF
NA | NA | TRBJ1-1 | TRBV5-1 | TGCGCCAGCAGCTTGGCCAGGGGAGACGACACTGAAGCTTTCTTT | CASSLARGDDTEAFF
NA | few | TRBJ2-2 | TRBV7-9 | TGTGCCAGCAGCTTAGCGCCGAGAGACGGGGAGCTGTTTTTT | CASSLAPRDGELFF
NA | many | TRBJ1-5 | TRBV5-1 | TGCGCCAGCAGCTTAGGGACGGGCAATCAGCCCCAGCATTTT | CASSLGTGNQPQHF
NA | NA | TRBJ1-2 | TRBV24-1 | TGTGCCACCAGTGACCCGGGACGGGACTATGGCTACACCTTC | CATSDPGRDYGYTF
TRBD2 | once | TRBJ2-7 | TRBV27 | TGTGCCAGCAGTGGAACGACTAGCGGATCCTACGAGCAGTACTTC | CASSGTTSGSYEQYF
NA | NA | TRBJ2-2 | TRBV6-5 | TGTGCCAGCAGTTACTTCTCAGGGAACACCGGGGAGCTGTTTTTT | CASSYFSGNTGELFF
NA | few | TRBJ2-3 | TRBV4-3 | TGCGCCAGCAGCCAAGAAGCCAGGGGAGGTAGCACAGATACGCAGTATTTT | CASSQEARGGSTDTQYF
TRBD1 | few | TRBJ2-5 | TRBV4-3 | TGCGCCAGCAGCCCCGCCGGGACAGGGGCAAGAGAGACCCAGTACTTC | CASSPAGTGARETQYF
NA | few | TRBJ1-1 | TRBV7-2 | TGTGCCAGCAGCCAGAGCATAGGGAGGAACACTGAAGCTTTCTTT | CASSQSIGRNTEAFF